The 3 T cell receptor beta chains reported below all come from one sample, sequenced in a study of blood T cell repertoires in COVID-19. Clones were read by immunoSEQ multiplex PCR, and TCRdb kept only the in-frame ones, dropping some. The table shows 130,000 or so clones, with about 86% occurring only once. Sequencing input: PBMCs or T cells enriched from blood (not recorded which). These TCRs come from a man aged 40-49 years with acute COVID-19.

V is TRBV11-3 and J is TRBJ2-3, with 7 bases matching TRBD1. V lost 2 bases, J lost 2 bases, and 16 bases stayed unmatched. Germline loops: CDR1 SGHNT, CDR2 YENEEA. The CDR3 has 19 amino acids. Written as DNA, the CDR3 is TGTGCCAGCAGCTTATATTGGCCAGGGGGTGCTGAGTCCACAGATACGCAGTATTTT. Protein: CASSLYWPGGAESTDTQYF.

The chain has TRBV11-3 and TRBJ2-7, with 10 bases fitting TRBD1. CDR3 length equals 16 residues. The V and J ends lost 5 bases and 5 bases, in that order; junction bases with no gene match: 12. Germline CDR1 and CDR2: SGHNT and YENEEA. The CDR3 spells CASSPRGDRGNHEQYF. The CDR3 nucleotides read TGTGCCAGCAGCCCAAGGGGGGACAGGGGTAACCACGAGCAGTACTTC.

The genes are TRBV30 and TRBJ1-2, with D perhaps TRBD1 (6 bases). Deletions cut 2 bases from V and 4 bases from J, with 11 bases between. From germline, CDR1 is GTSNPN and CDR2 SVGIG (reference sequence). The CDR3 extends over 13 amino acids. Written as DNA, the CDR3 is TGTGCCTGGAGTACAGGGTCCTCCTATGGCTACACCTTC. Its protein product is CAWSTGSSYGYTF.